This TCR beta chain was retrieved from a study of cytomegalovirus exposure and HLA in healthy donors. Study summary: Unique TCR beta sequences numbering 120 million or so came from 150 million to 200 million T cells in an earlier analysis.

Concerning this clone: The antigen is not known.

The germline V gene has CDR1 SGHAT and CDR2 FQNNGV. The length of the CDR3 is 12 residues. The V end was cut by 3 bases, the J end by 10 bases, with 12 bases between. Findings and limits, study-wide: The study recorded 150 to 200 TCR beta chains that were cytomegalovirus-associated. Sequences of the TCR beta chain were said to predict the HLA-A and HLA-B alleles of most subjects accurately. With further analysis later on, most CMV-associated TCR beta chains appeared HLA-restricted.

With 60 Vbeta and 13 Jbeta primers, the PCR was carried out. Only in-frame clones appear in the TCRdb table, and some are missing; sequencing was by immunoSEQ multiplex PCR. This table has under 120,000 clones, 70% to 80% appearing once. This receptor was taken from a middle-aged woman in good health and CMV-seronegative. The specimen sequenced was PBMCs. V usage is TRBV11-2 and J usage is TRBJ1-1, with unresolved D. In DNA form, the CDR3 reads TGTGCCAGCAGCTTCGCCCCGGGGTCAGCTTTCTTT. This encodes CASSFAPGSAFF.